Listed below are T cell receptor beta chains from one sample, sequenced in a study of T cells after somatic rescue of genetic block. The data were produced by immunoSEQ multiplex PCR, yet TCRdb's version contains in-frame clones alone and is incomplete. Of fewer than 15,000 clones in the sample, roughly 78% were seen once. Sequenced: peripheral blood mononuclear cells (PBMCs). The origin of the receptors is a boy aged 5-17 years. The CDR3 runs from the conserved cysteine through the conserved F or W. Fields, in order: V gene, D gene, J gene, clone size, CDR3 protein, CDR3 DNA. A D gene is named only where the DNA matches it firmly. The listing skips clone size in some rows; elsewhere it reads once, few, many or a size class.

V gene: TRBV7-2; D gene: -; J gene: TRBJ1-5; clone size: -; CDR3 protein: CASSLEAGRGNQPQHF; CDR3 DNA: TGTGCCAGCAGCTTAGAGGCAGGGAGGGGCAATCAGCCCCAGCATTTT
V gene: TRBV19; D gene: -; J gene: TRBJ2-1; clone size: -; CDR3 protein: CASSMIGWNEQFF; CDR3 DNA: TGTGCCAGTAGTATGATTGGCTGGAATGAGCAGTTCTTC
V gene: TRBV28; D gene: TRBD1; J gene: TRBJ2-4; clone size: -; CDR3 protein: CASSYRGQPKNIQYF; CDR3 DNA: TGTGCCAGCAGTTACCGGGGACAGCCTAAAAACATTCAGTACTTC
V gene: TRBV27; D gene: TRBD1; J gene: TRBJ1-4; clone size: -; CDR3 protein: CASSKGTGQVATNEKLFF; CDR3 DNA: TGTGCCAGCAGTAAGGGGACAGGGCAAGTAGCAACTAATGAAAAACTGTTTTTT
V gene: TRBV7-3; D gene: -; J gene: TRBJ1-1; clone size: few; CDR3 protein: CASSLTGVMTEAFF; CDR3 DNA: TGTGCCAGCAGCTTGACGGGGGTAATGACTGAAGCTTTCTTT
V gene: TRBV11-2; D gene: -; J gene: TRBJ1-1; clone size: few; CDR3 protein: CASSSTDMNTEAFF; CDR3 DNA: TGTGCCAGCAGCTCCACAGACATGAACACTGAAGCTTTCTTT
V gene: TRBV7-9; D gene: TRBD1; J gene: TRBJ1-4; clone size: few; CDR3 protein: CASSLGGGTEGLFF; CDR3 DNA: TGTGCCAGCAGCTTAGGAGGGGGGACAGAGGGACTGTTTTTT
V gene: TRBV7-9; D gene: -; J gene: TRBJ1-1; clone size: few; CDR3 protein: CASSLGTENTEAFF; CDR3 DNA: TGTGCCAGCAGCTTAGGGACGGAGAACACTGAAGCTTTCTTT
V gene: TRBV18; D gene: TRBD2; J gene: TRBJ2-7; clone size: once; CDR3 protein: CASSPTRLANDYEQYF; CDR3 DNA: TGTGCCAGCTCACCAACCCGACTAGCGAACGACTACGAGCAGTACTTC
V gene: TRBV30; D gene: TRBD2; J gene: TRBJ2-7; clone size: -; CDR3 protein: CAWSSGTSGPSSYEQYF; CDR3 DNA: TGTGCCTGGAGTAGTGGGACTAGCGGGCCAAGCTCCTACGAGCAGTACTTC
V gene: TRBV7-9; D gene: -; J gene: TRBJ2-7; clone size: few; CDR3 protein: CASSLMDSRPYEQYF; CDR3 DNA: TGTGCCAGCAGCTTGATGGATTCCCGGCCCTACGAGCAGTACTTC
V gene: TRBV7-6; D gene: -; J gene: TRBJ1-5; clone size: -; CDR3 protein: CASSSGPANQPQHF; CDR3 DNA: TGTGCCAGCAGCTCGGGGCCTGCCAATCAGCCCCAGCATTTT
V gene: TRBV7-7; D gene: TRBD2; J gene: TRBJ2-3; clone size: few; CDR3 protein: CASSLGTGGPDTQYF; CDR3 DNA: TGTGCCAGCAGCTTAGGCACGGGGGGGCCGGATACGCAGTATTTT
V gene: TRBV5-1; D gene: -; J gene: TRBJ1-2; clone size: -; CDR3 protein: CASSLGQINNYGYTF; CDR3 DNA: TGCGCCAGCAGCTTGGGACAGATCAATAACTATGGCTACACCTTC
V gene: TRBV28; D gene: -; J gene: TRBJ1-4; clone size: -; CDR3 protein: CASSFRTTNEKLFF; CDR3 DNA: TGTGCCAGCAGTTTCCGAACAACTAATGAAAAACTGTTTTTT
V gene: TRBV15; D gene: -; J gene: TRBJ1-4; clone size: few; CDR3 protein: CATSGGGKLFF; CDR3 DNA: TGTGCCACCAGCGGGGGAGGCAAACTGTTTTTT
V gene: TRBV18; D gene: -; J gene: TRBJ2-3; clone size: -; CDR3 protein: CASSPGLSTDTQYF; CDR3 DNA: TGTGCCAGCTCCCCCGGACTGAGCACAGATACGCAGTATTTT
V gene: TRBV10-2; D gene: -; J gene: TRBJ1-2; clone size: -; CDR3 protein: CASSGPPNYGYTF; CDR3 DNA: TGCGCCAGCAGTGGGCCGCCTAACTATGGCTACACCTTC
V gene: TRBV7-9; D gene: TRBD1; J gene: TRBJ2-7; clone size: -; CDR3 protein: CASSATRDRGSYEQYF; CDR3 DNA: TGTGCCAGCAGCGCTACTAGGGACAGGGGCTCCTACGAGCAGTACTTC
V gene: TRBV5-6; D gene: TRBD1; J gene: TRBJ1-1; clone size: -; CDR3 protein: CASSLGWTGERAFF; CDR3 DNA: TGTGCCAGCAGCTTGGGCTGGACAGGGGAGAGAGCTTTCTTT
V gene: TRBV9; D gene: TRBD2; J gene: TRBJ2-3; clone size: -; CDR3 protein: CASSVVGTSGGTDTQYF; CDR3 DNA: TGTGCCAGCAGCGTAGTAGGTACTAGCGGGGGCACAGATACGCAGTATTTT
V gene: TRBV9; D gene: -; J gene: TRBJ1-3; clone size: medium-sized; CDR3 protein: CASSAPPGPSGNTIYF; CDR3 DNA: TGTGCCAGCAGCGCGCCGCCAGGGCCTTCTGGAAACACCATATATTTT
V gene: TRBV30; D gene: -; J gene: TRBJ2-3; clone size: -; CDR3 protein: CAWRFRGHTDTQYF; CDR3 DNA: TGTGCCTGGAGATTTCGGGGGCACACAGATACGCAGTATTTT
V gene: TRBV30; D gene: -; J gene: TRBJ1-1; clone size: -; CDR3 protein: CAWSSRMLNTEAFF; CDR3 DNA: TGTGCCTGGAGCTCTCGGATGTTGAACACTGAAGCTTTCTTT
V gene: TRBV7-9; D gene: -; J gene: TRBJ2-7; clone size: once; CDR3 protein: CASSLVDPTGKESYEQYF; CDR3 DNA: TGTGCCAGCAGCTTAGTAGATCCAACAGGGAAGGAGTCCTACGAGCAGTACTTC
V gene: TRBV5-1; D gene: TRBD2; J gene: TRBJ2-2; clone size: -; CDR3 protein: CASTQRGVAGELFF; CDR3 DNA: TGCGCCAGCACACAGCGGGGAGTGGCCGGGGAGCTGTTTTTT
V gene: TRBV7-2; D gene: -; J gene: TRBJ1-3; clone size: -; CDR3 protein: CASSFYGQPKAGNTIYF; CDR3 DNA: TGTGCCAGCAGCTTCTACGGACAGCCAAAGGCTGGAAACACCATATATTTT
V gene: TRBV2; D gene: TRBD1; J gene: TRBJ2-3; clone size: -; CDR3 protein: CASTGQGADTQYF; CDR3 DNA: TGTGCCAGCACCGGACAGGGGGCGGATACGCAGTATTTT